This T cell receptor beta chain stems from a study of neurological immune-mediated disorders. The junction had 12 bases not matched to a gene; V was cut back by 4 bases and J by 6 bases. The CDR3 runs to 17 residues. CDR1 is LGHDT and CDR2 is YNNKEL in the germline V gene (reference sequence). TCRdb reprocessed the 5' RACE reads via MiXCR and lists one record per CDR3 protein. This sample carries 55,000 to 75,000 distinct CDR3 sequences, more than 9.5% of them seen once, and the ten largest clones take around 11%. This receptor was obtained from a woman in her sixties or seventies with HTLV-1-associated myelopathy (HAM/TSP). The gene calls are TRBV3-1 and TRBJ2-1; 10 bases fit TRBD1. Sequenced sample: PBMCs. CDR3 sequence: CASSLDYPRTGGNEQFF. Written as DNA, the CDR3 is TGTGCCAGCAGCCTGGACTACCCACGGACAGGGGGCAATGAGCAGTTCTTC.